The present entry profiles one T cell receptor (beta chain) with its context. Its specificity is not known. This entry belongs to a study of shared clonotypes between healthy human individuals. The assay ran at deep level. TCRdb keeps only in-frame clones here, not all; method: immunoSEQ multiplex PCR. Counted here are around 700,000 clones, approximately 74% occurring once; the ten biggest clones make up 1.5% to 2%. Trimming removed 6 bases at V and 5 bases at J, with 17 bases between. Per the germline V gene, CDR1 is SGHRS and CDR2 is YFSETQ. The CDR3 length is 15 residues. Every contributor of samples was a Caucasian grown-up residing in Nashville, Tennessee. The CD4+ fraction was divided into a CD45RA+ naive subset and a CD45RA-negative memory subset. Study-wide points: The sharing of 4% to 5.5% of naive CD4 clonotypes was seen across a handful of donors.

The specimen was memory CD4+ T cells sorted from blood. Subset of the sample: CD45RA-negative fraction. This receptor was obtained from a woman aged 25 to 45 in good health. The chain combines TRBV5-1 with TRBJ2-2; D might be TRBD1 or TRBD2, each matching 5 bases. The CDR3 DNA reads TGCGCCAGCATACGAGACAGTACGGGAACCGGGGAGCTGTTTTTT. Its translation: CASIRDSTGTGELFF.